The 12 T cell receptor beta chains below were found in one sample sequenced in a study of shared clonotypes between healthy human individuals. The assay was immunoSEQ multiplex PCR, and TCRdb's table has in-frame clones only and misses some. The sample has about a million clones, 76% seen once. The sequencing sample was made of memory CD4+ T cells sorted from blood. Subset defined: CD45RA-negative fraction. The origin of the receptors is a man between 18 and 29 years old in good health.

The chain recombines TRBV7-2 with TRBJ2-7; D ambiguous. This CDR3 is 12 amino acids long. The V and J ends lost 8 bases and 4 bases respectively, with 12 bases between them. Germline CDR1 SGHTA, CDR2 FQGNSA. Here the CDR3 reads CASSPSYYEQYF. The CDR3 DNA reads TGTGCCAGCTCACCCTCTTATTACGAGCAGTACTTC.

The chain combines TRBV30 with TRBJ2-6; TRBD1 matches 7 bases. Germline CDR1 is GTSNPN and CDR2 is SVGIG (reference sequence). The junction had 9 bases not matched to a gene; V was cut back by 4 bases and J by 3 bases. This CDR3 comprises 16 residues. CDR3 DNA: TGTGCCTGGAATAATTTAGGGGGCGTTGGGGCCAACGTCCTGACTTTC. It codes for CAWNNLGGVGANVLTF.

This clone was observed a single time. This may come from a read error, since a much larger clone is one base off. The rearrangement joins TRBV28 to TRBJ1-5; TRBD1 agrees at 8 bases. This CDR3 region has 14 residues. V was clipped by 5 bases and J by 1 base; unmatched bases: 1. Looked up from germline, CDR1 is MDHEN and CDR2 is SYDVKM. This CDR3 is CASSRDRSNQPQHF. The CDR3 DNA is TGTGCCAGCAGTAGGGACAGGAGCAATCAGCCCCAGCATTTT.

The rearrangement joins TRBV7-9 to TRBJ2-2; TRBD2 matches at 12 bases. The CDR3 length is 15 residues. From germline, CDR1 is SEHNR and CDR2 FQNEAQ (reference sequence). The J segment lost 3 bases and the V segment lost 10 bases, leaving 6 bases of the junction unmatched. In nucleotides, the CDR3 is TGTGCCACCGTTCTAGCGGGGGGGCACACCGGGGAGCTGTTTTTT. Its protein is CATVLAGGHTGELFF.

This sequence joins TRBV10-3 and TRBJ1-1, with 7 bases aligning to TRBD1. Germline CDR1 and CDR2: ENHRY and SYGVKD. The CDR3 spans 12 residues. V dropped 6 bases and J dropped 6; count of bases not matched to a gene: 4. The CDR3 DNA sequence: TGTGCCATCAGGGGGACAGCCGCTGAAGCTTTCTTT. Translation gives CAIRGTAAEAFF.

The V gene is TRBV7-3, the J gene TRBJ2-2, with D possibly TRBD2 on 6 matching bases. V was trimmed by 5 bases and J by 0 bases, leaving 16 bases between them. This CDR3 has 17 amino acids. CDR1 SGHTA and CDR2 FQGTGA come from the germline V gene. For the CDR3, the DNA is TGTGCCAGCAGCCGCACCCAACCGGGGGCGAACACCGGGGAGCTGTTTTTT. Protein: CASSRTQPGANTGELFF.

The chain uses TRBV25-1 and TRBJ2-2, with D perhaps TRBD2 (6 bases). This CDR3 has 15 residues. V was clipped by 2 bases and J by 4 bases, with 11 bases between them. Germline assignment: CDR1 MGHDK and CDR2 SYGVNS. The CDR3 DNA is TGTGCCAGCAGTGAACGTCGGGGGAGCACCGGGGAGCTGTTTTTT. This sequence encodes CASSERRGSTGELFF.

The chain uses TRBV11-3 and TRBJ2-5, with 8 bases matching TRBD2. With 5 bases clipped from V and 3 bases from J, the junction kept 11 bases outside the gene matches. The CDR3 totals 16 residues. CDR1 is SGHNT, CDR2 YENEEA, per germline. The CDR3 region is CASSLGGGRSEETQYF. For the CDR3, the DNA is TGTGCCAGCAGCCTCGGAGGCGGGAGGTCAGAAGAGACCCAGTACTTC.

The chain combines TRBV11-2 with TRBJ2-5; D may be TRBD1 (6 bases). This CDR3 is built from 13 residues. Germline V gene lookup returns CDR1 SGHAT and CDR2 FQNNGV. The ends were cut back, 4 bases at V and 5 bases at J, with 11 bases in the middle. The CDR3 spells CASSSQGKETQYF. CDR3 in DNA: TGTGCCAGCAGCTCGCAGGGGAAGGAGACCCAGTACTTC.

The chain joins TRBV5-1 to TRBJ2-3, with D unclear. V lost 0 bases and J lost 2, with 13 bases in between. This CDR3 is built from 16 residues. CDR1 and CDR2 (germline): SGHRS, YFSETQ. In nucleotides, the CDR3 is TGCGCCAGCAGCTTGGAGGGCAGAAGGGTCACAGATACGCAGTATTTT. It yields the protein CASSLEGRRVTDTQYF.

This clone was counted ten times or more. V usage is TRBV30 and J usage is TRBJ1-5, with D uncertain. V lost 4 bases and J 0 bases, leaving 13 bases between the germline ends. CDR1 is GTSNPN and CDR2 is SVGIG in the germline V gene (reference sequence). The CDR3 is 15 residues long. DNA for the CDR3: TGTGCCTGGACCCAAGGGAGGTATAGCAATCAGCCCCAGCATTTT. Amino acids: CAWTQGRYSNQPQHF.

The chain joins TRBV19 to TRBJ1-2; TRBD1 aligns across 7 bases. CDR3 length: 13 residues. Losses at the gene ends were 5 bases for V and 8 bases for J; bases not matched to a gene: 8. The germline V gene encodes CDR1 LNHDA and CDR2 SQIVND (reference sequence). CDR3 sequence: CASSSRQGLGYTF. The CDR3 bases are TGTGCCAGTAGTTCCAGACAGGGACTCGGCTACACCTTC.